A single sample is the source of the 4 T cell receptor beta chains below, sequenced in a study of shared clonotypes between healthy human individuals. Method: immunoSEQ multiplex PCR; TCRdb's copy keeps in-frame clones and lacks some. The sample has hundreds of thousands of clones; less than 80% are singletons. Sequenced input: PBMCs. Receptors were obtained from a woman aged 40 to 49 in good health. Some clones in this sample may be carry-over from other donors' samples.

To note about this clone: The junction departs from the called germline gene at one end, perhaps through a read error. This chain connects TRBV7-9 to TRBJ1-2, with 8 bases fitting TRBD1. Looked up from germline, CDR1 is SEHNR and CDR2 is FQNEAQ (reference sequence). The CDR3 spans 16 residues. CDR3: CASSLALGPGGYGSTF. The CDR3, as DNA: TGTGCCAGCAGCTTAGCTTTGGGCCCAGGGGGCTATGGCTCCACCTTC.

The gene calls are TRBV6-1 and TRBJ2-3; the match to TRBD1 covers 10 bases. From germline, CDR1 is MNHNS and CDR2 SASEGT. V was clipped by 1 base and J by 3 bases; unmatched bases: 4. CDR3 length: 16 amino acids. CDR3: CASSEDWTGGTDTQYF. The CDR3, as DNA: TGTGCCAGCAGTGAAGATTGGACAGGGGGAACAGATACGCAGTATTTT.

This clone is a singleton in its sample. The chain recombines TRBV2 with TRBJ1-1; D gene uncertain. Germline CDR1 reads SNHLY; CDR2 reads FYNNEI. The CDR3 sequence is 14 residues long. The V and J ends lost 6 bases and 4 bases respectively, with 15 bases between them. CDR3 protein: CASREQDGITEAFF. In DNA, the CDR3 is TGTGCCAGCAGAGAGCAGGACGGGATCACTGAAGCTTTCTTT. The full variable domain, its missing parts supplied by reference TRBV2 and TRBJ1-1, is EPEVTQTPSHQVTQMGQEVILRCVPISNHLYFYWYRQILGQKVEFLVSFYNNEISEKSEIFDDQFSVERPDGSNFTLKIRSTKLEDSAMYFCASREQDGITEAFFGQGTRLTVV.

This chain uses TRBV19 with TRBJ2-2, with 10 bases that match TRBD2. The germline V gene has CDR1 LNHDA and CDR2 SQIVND (reference sequence). The V gene end was trimmed by 6 bases and the J gene end by 8 bases; junction bases not matched to a gene: 18. This CDR3 contains 18 residues. The CDR3 sequence: CASSLGRAGGHVLGELFF. The CDR3 DNA follows: TGTGCCAGTAGCCTGGGGAGAGCGGGAGGGCACGTATTGGGGGAGCTGTTTTTT.